This T cell receptor beta chain was profiled in a study of blood T cells in healthy people across ages. Study-level findings and limits: Correlation between TCR beta diversity and naive T cell percentage was strong.

Using a J-beta primer mix together with a sample-barcoded 5' primer, a second PCR was run for about 6 to 11 cycles. TCRdb fed the 5' RACE reads into MiXCR, producing one record per CDR3 protein. The table has more than 1 million distinct CDR3 sequences, 35% to 50% seen once. Details on this clonotype: Its cognate antigen is unknown.

The CDR3 has 13 residues. Trimming took off 5 bases at V and 1 base at J, with 11 bases between the two ends. Germline V gene lookup returns CDR1 DFQATT and CDR2 SNEGSKA (reference sequence). Sample: blood. V usage is TRBV20-1 and J usage is TRBJ1-1, with D maybe TRBD1 (6 bases). This clonotype originated in a woman aged 60 to 75 in good health. DNA of the CDR3: TGCAGTGCTGACCTGACAGGGAACACTGAAGCTTTCTTT. It specifies CSADLTGNTEAFF.